Below, one TCR beta chain is given with its context. Its target antigen remains unknown. Base qualities are not recorded, but no much larger clone differs from it by a single base. Library preparation used the immunoSEQ multiplex PCR assay. For the multiplex PCR, a mixture combining 60 forward primers for TCR Vbeta segments and 13 reverse primers for TCR Jbeta segments was used. Amplification of the CDR3 region of rearranged TCR beta genes was performed with a multiplex PCR assay on genomic DNA. The amplified TCR beta libraries were sequenced on the Illumina HiSeq System as 87-base-pair reads. The published analysis was carried out like this. A later analysis counted approximately 74 million unique TCR beta chains across the 650 to 700 repertoires, and roughly 10 million of these chains were shared by at least two donors. Raw reads were error-corrected and collapsed into unique sequences by a nearest-neighbor algorithm in which closely related sequences were merged to remove PCR and sequencing errors. To assign V, D and J gene segments, CDR3 sequences were aligned to IMGT reference sequences. For a sequence to be retained, a match of at least six nucleotides to both a V gene segment and a J gene segment was required. A rearrangement was called productive if the CDR3 had no stop codons and remained in frame with V and J, and every other rearrangement was called non-productive. Following IMGT convention, CDR3 was defined as the stretch from the second conserved V-encoded cysteine to the conserved J-encoded phenylalanine. Sequences without an unambiguous match to a single V gene segment were excluded from the earlier analysis of a few hundred of the donors. An earlier analysis of fewer than 750 of the donors called V segments functional above 56.7% productive rearrangements and segregating when the between-donor standard deviation exceeded 5%. A statistical classification framework was built for diagnosing cytomegalovirus status from the catalog of TCR beta chain sequences. In a later analysis, V and J genes were assigned by comparing TCR nucleotide sequences against IMGT/GENE-DB human TR gene sequences. Using the TCRdist pipeline, a later analysis assigned CDR3 sequences along with most-parsimonious VDJ recombination scenarios. In a later analysis, every TCR beta chain was defined by the combination of its CDR3 amino acid sequence and its V-gene family, and reads without a unique V-gene family were dropped. As a way to deal with suspected cross-contamination and a sequencing artifact, a later analysis dropped hundreds of nucleotide sequences that were highly shared and had low generation probability. In a later analysis, a clonal expansion index for each public chain was calculated from normalized within-repertoire ranks of inferred template counts. In a later analysis, generation probabilities were computed with a VDJ recombination model fitted to out-of-frame rearrangements, and the resulting probabilities were checked against IGoR. In a later analysis, TCR-TCR, TCR-HLA and TCR-CMV co-occurrence was scored with hypergeometric tests, and a repertoire-size bias correction was applied to TCR pairs. False discovery rates were estimated in a later analysis by permuting HLA or CMV assignments 20 times. In a later analysis, co-occurring TCRs were grouped with DBSCAN, and TCRdist sequence similarity was added when clustering was performed within HLA-allele-positive subsets. Repertoires with fewer than 30,000 or more than 120,000 public chains were left out of co-occurrence clustering, as were several repertoires with anomalous nucleotide sharing. TCRdb took over this immuneACCESS table, retaining in-frame rearrangements with V and J assigned. Such tables are incomplete; in checked studies, under half of the missing clones stem from an unresolved V gene, and the remainder is unexplained. The DNA gave D and trimming, while V, J and clone size come from that table. Across this sample there are around 150,000 clones, with about four fifths seen only once. Clones ranked in the top ten supply around 6.6% of the sample.

Counted from cysteine to phenylalanine, this CDR3 has 13 amino acids. Only the CDR3 portion is preserved as DNA: 39 bases, with reading frame beginning at the first base. The trim is 2 bases for V and 4 bases for J, with a gap of 8 bases between the germline ends. Taken from the germline V gene, the CDR1 and CDR2 loops are KGHSH and LQKENI. The data originate from a study of cytomegalovirus exposure and HLA in healthy donors (dated by TCRdb to about 2017). With regard to the full study: According to an earlier analysis of 550 to 700 of the donors, about 179 million T cells yielded some 110 million unique TCR beta sequences and 276 Gb of sequence data. An early release covering roughly 640 HLA-typed donors comprised about 310 gigabases of sequencing data and around 85 million unique TCR sequences. Of the roughly 410 genotyped donors, 70% to 90% were placed in the genetic ancestry cluster associated with self-reported Caucasian donors. The study aimed to test whether cataloging public T cell receptors could reveal signatures of past pathogen exposure. The study used immunosequencing to profile the T cell repertoires of several hundred subjects and linked those repertoires to cytomegalovirus serostatus. A separate validation cohort of approximately 130 different subjects was used in addition to the 666-subject first cohort. High-throughput TCR immunosequencing, statistical association of individual TCRs with disease status, and machine learning were combined to predict cytomegalovirus infection status. To study patterns of TCR occurrence, a later analysis re-analyzed previously published TCR beta repertoires from 500 to 850 donors and added high-resolution HLA genotyping. Rather than drawing on any new phenotypic data, the later analysis identified candidate immune exposures from TCR beta sequences and the way those sequences occurred across donors. To decide whether each TCR beta V gene segment behaved as functional or pseudogenic, an earlier analysis of fewer than 750 of the donors relied on high-throughput TCR beta sequencing. Alongside the repertoire data, information on donor age, sex, ethnicity and CMV serostatus was compiled. A later genetic analysis took genome-wide SNP genotypes for about 55% of the roughly 700 donors and used that subset as a discovery cohort. Every discovery cohort repertoire had been produced on one sequencing platform. Class I and class II HLA loci were covered by the typing at four-digit resolution. Typing coverage varied by locus: roughly 629-640 donors for A, B, C, DRB1 and DQB1; 522 for DQA1; about 590 for DPA1; under 490 for DPB1. Because of strong linkage in the cohort, roughly five DR-DQ haplotypes were treated as single units for association and clustering. On average, around 230,000 unique TCR beta nucleotide sequences were sequenced per donor among fewer than 500 genotyped donors of the cohort, with around 19% of those sequences being non-productive.

In total, fewer than 750 healthy bone marrow donors made up the cohort. At the time of sampling, every cohort member was nominally healthy, though immune exposures that went unrecorded were likely present. The donor was CMV seropositive and was included in the group of about 290 seropositive cohort members. A peripheral blood sample was collected from each donor, and TCR beta sequencing was performed on peripheral blood mononuclear cells. The Qiagen DNeasy Blood Extraction Kit was used to extract genomic DNA from the blood cell samples. General findings and caveats noted by the study authors: A later analysis associated around 16,000 TCR beta sequences with specific HLA alleles at a false discovery rate of 0.05. In vitro tests confirmed that a few of the cytomegalovirus-associated TCR beta chains recognize cytomegalovirus antigens. Because counts were too low, seventeen rarely observed V segments, including chromosome 9 orphons, were left out of the earlier analysis of 587 of the donors. The 87-base-pair reads could not distinguish some IMGT-functional V segments, including TRBV6-2 and TRBV6-3, so those segments were excluded. A later analysis found that HLA-associated TCR beta chains were more clonally expanded and had lower generation probabilities than equally common non-associated chains. In a later analysis, most CMV-associated TCR beta chains were found to appear HLA-restricted, with HLA associations seemingly driven largely by CMV exposure. When HLA alleles, especially DR and DQ, strongly co-occurred, TCR associations were difficult to assign to individual alleles. Linkage disequilibrium might explain the correlated functional status among segregating V segments, but an unknown experimental factor could not be ruled out. This cohort had only TCR beta chains sequenced, and the lack of alpha or paired-chain data limited which features could be detected. Across donors, most TCR sequences were observed very rarely, whereas some public TCRs were present in many individuals. In a later analysis, several top co-occurrence clusters were reported to appear linked to parvovirus B19, influenza, CMV and Epstein-Barr virus. The classifier was reported to diagnose cytomegalovirus status with high specificity and sensitivity in both the original cohort and the validation cohort. A further reported finding was that TCR beta sequences accurately predicted the HLA-A and HLA-B alleles for most subjects in the first cohort. A later analysis found that TCR association rates varied across HLA loci, with DRB1 alleles showing the most associated TCRs and HLA-C alleles the fewest. The sequencing pipeline was judged likely to have produced a cluster of highly shared sequence variants as a technical artifact. According to the authors, the approach could potentially be generalized to other disease states and immunological phenotypes. V-gene and J-gene trimming of TCR beta chains was associated with a missense DCLRE1C variant in a later genetic analysis, and the association was replicated in an independent cohort. A total of fewer than 200 TCR beta chains were listed by the study as associated with cytomegalovirus. According to a later genetic analysis, donors in an Asian-associated ancestry cluster had fewer N-insertions in productive TCRs than the approximately 690-donor mean. Sequencing depth was assumed to be roughly uniform across donors in the presence/absence analyses, though that assumption may not hold. Because HLA typing was missing for some donors at each locus, association tests included only the typed subset. Broadly in line with IMGT annotations, most TCR beta V segments showed up in productive rearrangements about 87% or about 30% of the time in an earlier analysis of around 600 of the donors. Immune exposure information for the cohort was limited to CMV serostatus.

Sequencing input: PBMCs. This receptor chain uses TRBV18 and TRBJ1-2, with an unclear D gene assignment. This TCR came from a middle-aged man in good health and CMV-seropositive. The DNA sequence is as follows: TGTGCCAGCTCACCAATGGAGCGCTATGGCTACACCTTC. This gives the protein CASSPMERYGYTF.